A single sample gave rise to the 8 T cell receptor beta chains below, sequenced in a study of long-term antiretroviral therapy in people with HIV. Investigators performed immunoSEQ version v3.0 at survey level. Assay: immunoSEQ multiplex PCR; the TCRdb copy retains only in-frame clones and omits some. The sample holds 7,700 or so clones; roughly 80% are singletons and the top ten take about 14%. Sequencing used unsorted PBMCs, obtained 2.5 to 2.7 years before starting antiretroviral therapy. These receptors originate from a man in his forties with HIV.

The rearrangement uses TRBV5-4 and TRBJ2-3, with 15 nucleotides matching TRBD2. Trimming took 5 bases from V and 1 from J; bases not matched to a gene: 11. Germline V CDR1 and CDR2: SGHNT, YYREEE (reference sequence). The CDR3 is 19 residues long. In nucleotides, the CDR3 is TGTGCCAGCAGTTGGACTAGCGGGGGGGGCCGGTGGGGCACAGATACGCAGTATTTT. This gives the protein CASSWTSGGGRWGTDTQYF.

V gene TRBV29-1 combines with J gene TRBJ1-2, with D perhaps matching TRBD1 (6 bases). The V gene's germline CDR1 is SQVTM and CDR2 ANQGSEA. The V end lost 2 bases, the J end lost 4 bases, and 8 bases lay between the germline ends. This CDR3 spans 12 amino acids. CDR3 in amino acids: CSVETGRYGYTF. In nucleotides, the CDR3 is TGCAGCGTTGAAACAGGGCGCTATGGCTACACCTTC.

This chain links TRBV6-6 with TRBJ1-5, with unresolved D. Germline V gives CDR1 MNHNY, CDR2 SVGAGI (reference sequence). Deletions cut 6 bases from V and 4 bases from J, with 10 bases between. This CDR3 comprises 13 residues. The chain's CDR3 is CASSQMQNQPQHF. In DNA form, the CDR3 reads TGTGCCAGCAGCCAGATGCAGAATCAGCCCCAGCATTTT.

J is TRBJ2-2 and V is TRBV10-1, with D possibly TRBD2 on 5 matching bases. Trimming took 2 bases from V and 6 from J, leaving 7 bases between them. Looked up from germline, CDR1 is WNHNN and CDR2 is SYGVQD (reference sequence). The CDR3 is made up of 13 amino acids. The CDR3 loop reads CASSESGSGELFF. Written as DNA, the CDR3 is TGCGCCAGCAGTGAGAGCGGATCCGGGGAGCTGTTTTTT.

CDR3: CASSQDRGNYGYTF. Here the CDR3 DNA reads TGCGCCAGCAGCCAAGACAGGGGTAACTATGGCTACACCTTC. This sequence joins TRBV4-1 and TRBJ1-2, with D possibly being TRBD1 (6 bases). CDR1 MGHRA and CDR2 YSYEKL come from the germline V gene. Trimming shortened V by 0 bases and J by 1 base, and 6 bases separated the two germline ends. The length of the CDR3 is 14 residues.

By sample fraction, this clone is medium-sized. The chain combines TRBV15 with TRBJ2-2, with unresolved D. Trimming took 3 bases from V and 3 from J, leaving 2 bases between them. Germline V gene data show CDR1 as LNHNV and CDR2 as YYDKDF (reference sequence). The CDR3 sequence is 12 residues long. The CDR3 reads CATSSDTGELFF. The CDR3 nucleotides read TGTGCCACCAGCAGCGACACCGGGGAGCTGTTTTTT.

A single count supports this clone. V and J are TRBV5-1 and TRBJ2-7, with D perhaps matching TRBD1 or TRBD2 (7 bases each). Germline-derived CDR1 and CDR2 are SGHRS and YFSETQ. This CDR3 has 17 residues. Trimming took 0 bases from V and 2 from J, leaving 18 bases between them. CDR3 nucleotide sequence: TGCGCCAGCAGCTTGGTGTTTCAGGGGGGGATTACCTACGAGCAGTACTTC. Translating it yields CASSLVFQGGITYEQYF.

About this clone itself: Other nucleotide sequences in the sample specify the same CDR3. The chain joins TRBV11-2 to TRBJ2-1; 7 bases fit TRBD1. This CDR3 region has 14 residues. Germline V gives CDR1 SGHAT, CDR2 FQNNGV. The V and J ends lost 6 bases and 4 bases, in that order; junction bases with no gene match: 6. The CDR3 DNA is TGTGCCAGCAGTCCACAGGGGTTGTACAATGAGCAGTTCTTC. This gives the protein CASSPQGLYNEQFF.